Shown below are 12 T cell receptor beta chains from a single sample sequenced in a study of T cells in Graves' hyperthyroidism and ophthalmopathy. Amplified TCR beta CDR3 regions derived from RNA transcripts. The HTBI set primed first-round TCR CDR3 RT-PCR. TCRdb reanalysed the multiplex PCR reads using MiXCR and keeps one entry per CDR3 protein. The repertoire holds fewer than 450,000 distinct CDR3 sequences, over 12% seen once, with around 27% in the top ten. The specimen was blood. The receptors here all came from a man aged 45-65 years with Graves' ophthalmopathy.

In this sample, this clonotype turned up a few times. This rearrangement joins TRBV3-1 to TRBJ2-3, with TRBD2 identical over 15 bases. The germline V gene encodes CDR1 LGHDT and CDR2 YNNKEL (reference sequence). The CDR3 is 17 amino acids. V dropped 6 bases and J dropped 2; count of bases not matched to a gene: 6. CDR3 sequence: CASSGGTSGRPTDTQYF. The CDR3, as DNA: TGTGCCAGCAGTGGAGGGACTAGCGGGAGGCCCACAGATACGCAGTATTTT.

This clonotype is a singleton in its sample. CDR3 in amino acids: CATSGTSGRNEQFF. The CDR3 nucleotides read TGTGCCACCTCCGGGACTAGCGGGAGGAATGAGCAGTTCTTC. The chain recombines TRBV24-1 with TRBJ2-1; 15 positions agree with TRBD2. Germline V lookup: CDR1 KGHDR, CDR2 SFDVKD. Losses at the gene ends were 9 bases for V and 7 bases for J; bases not matched to a gene: 3. The CDR3 is 14 amino acids.

This clonotype showed up many times. The chain combines TRBV11-3 with TRBJ1-1; 8 bases fit TRBD1. Germline V gene data show CDR1 as SGHNT and CDR2 as YENEEA. The CDR3 runs 15 residues. The J segment lost 3 bases and the V segment lost 1 base, leaving 4 bases of the junction unmatched. In DNA, the CDR3 is TGTGCCAGCAGCTTAGGGGGCAGGGGGCACACTGAAGCTTTCTTT. Its translation is CASSLGGRGHTEAFF.

At least ten counts were recorded for this clonotype. This rearrangement joins TRBV12-3 or TRBV12-4 to TRBJ1-1, with a tentative D call TRBD1 (5 bases). This CDR3 has 14 residues. With 6 bases removed from V and 0 bases from J, the gap between germline ends came to 11 bases. CDR3 region: CASRGENLNTEAFF. The DNA of the CDR3 is TGTGCCAGCAGGGGGGAGAACCTGAACACTGAAGCTTTCTTT.

As to this clonotype: A single base separates this from a much larger clone, so it may be a read error. The chain is built from TRBV24-1 and TRBJ1-5; D is unresolved. The CDR3 covers 13 residues. V lost 5 bases to trimming and J lost 5 bases, with 9 bases between them. CDR1 and CDR2 from the germline V gene are KGHDR and SFDVKD. The CDR3 nucleotides are TGTGCCACCAGTGTTTCGGGCGATCAGCCCCAGCATTTT. This encodes CATSVSGDQPQHF.

This clonotype was seen more than once but under ten times. This chain joins TRBV29-1 and TRBJ1-2; TRBD1 matches at 7 bases. This CDR3 is 13 amino acids long. V was clipped by 7 bases and J by 3 bases; unmatched bases: 8. CDR1 is SQVTM, CDR2 ANQGSEA, per germline. The CDR3 nucleotides are TGCAGCGCCACCAGAACAGGGGACTATGGCTACACCTTC. Encoded protein: CSATRTGDYGYTF.

This chain connects TRBV10-1 to TRBJ2-1, with TRBD1 as a possible D gene (6 bases). This CDR3 contains 15 residues. The V end was cut by 3 bases, the J end by 4 bases, with 13 bases between. The germline CDR1 and CDR2 sequences are WNHNN and SYGVQD (reference sequence). The CDR3 spells CASSDTGPSYNEQFF. CDR3 in DNA: TGCGCCAGCAGTGATACAGGGCCTTCGTACAATGAGCAGTTCTTC.

The sample holds many counts of this clonotype. The chain has TRBV7-2 and TRBJ1-6; the D gene is possibly TRBD1 (5 bases). CDR1 is SGHTA and CDR2 is FQGNSA in the germline V gene. The CDR3 is 16 amino acids. The ends were cut back, 2 bases at V and 8 bases at J, with 16 bases in the middle. Written as DNA, the CDR3 is TGTGCCAGCAGCTTAAGCGTCGCCAGGGTGGATTCACCCCTCCACTTT. Translated, it gives CASSLSVARVDSPLHF. The whole variable domain, filled in from reference TRBV7-2 and TRBJ1-6, reads GAGVSQSPSNKVTEKGKDVELRCDPISGHTALYWYRQSLGQGLEFLIYFQGNSAPDKSGLPSDRFSAERTGGSVSTLTIQRTQQEDSAVYLCASSLSVARVDSPLHFGNGTRLTVT.

This clonotype was picked up many times. The chain carries TRBV20-1 and TRBJ2-7; no reliable D call. Between the trimmed V and J ends, which lost 0 bases and 2 bases, there was a span of 17 bases. Germline lookup yields CDR1 DFQATT and CDR2 SNEGSKA (reference sequence). The CDR3 totals 16 residues. The CDR3 DNA reads TGCAGTGCTAGAGATGTACGGGTCTCTGAAACCTACGAGCAGTACTTC. Its translation is CSARDVRVSETYEQYF.

The table lists this clonotype with many counts. The chain has TRBV11-1 and TRBJ1-1, with D unresolved. The CDR3 has 13 amino acids. Trimming took 1 base from V and 5 from J, leaving 8 bases between them. The germline V gene has CDR1 SGHAT and CDR2 FQDESV (reference sequence). The CDR3 loop reads CASSLGRLTEAFF. CDR3 sequence (DNA): TGTGCCAGCAGCTTAGGAAGACTGACTGAAGCTTTCTTT.

In its sample, this clonotype was seen a few times. The chain uses TRBV20-1 and TRBJ1-1, with no clear D. Trimming left V 2 bases short and J 8 bases short, with 9 bases between. Germline V CDR1 and CDR2: DFQATT, SNEGSKA (reference sequence). The CDR3 is 11 residues long. DNA for the CDR3: TGCAGTGCTAGAAGCCAAACGGAAGCTTTCTTT. Translation: CSARSQTEAFF.

The chain couples TRBV20-1 to TRBJ2-1, with TRBD2 matching over 12 bases. V lost 1 base and J lost 4; bases outside the gene matches: 5. The length of the CDR3 is 16 residues. The germline gives CDR1 DFQATT, CDR2 SNEGSKA (reference sequence). CDR3 amino acids: CSARADTSGGYNEQFF. The CDR3 DNA follows: TGCAGTGCTAGAGCTGATACTAGCGGGGGGTACAATGAGCAGTTCTTC.